Below are 8 T cell receptor beta chains sequenced from a single sample in a study of blood T cell repertoires in COVID-19. Measured with immunoSEQ multiplex PCR; TCRdb has only the in-frame clones, and not every one. The table has approximately 130,000 clones, about 86% seen once. Sequencing was performed on peripheral blood. The receptors were gathered from a man of 80 years or more with active or convalescent COVID-19.

This clone has more than one count but fewer than ten. Other DNA sequences in the sample encode the same CDR3. The CDR3 here is CASSEAPSGGYNEQFF. The CDR3 DNA reads as TGTGCCAGCAGTGAAGCGCCTAGCGGGGGGTACAATGAGCAGTTCTTC. The J gene is TRBJ2-1, the V gene TRBV6-1; 11 bases line up with TRBD2. The ends lost 0 bases at V and 4 bases at J; junction bases unmatched: 2. The CDR3 sequence is 16 residues long. Per germline, CDR1 MNHNS and CDR2 SASEGT.

CDR3 protein: CASSSSDTQYF. In DNA form, the CDR3 reads TGTGCCAGCAGTTCATCAGATACGCAGTATTTT. The chain couples TRBV12-3 or TRBV12-4 to TRBJ2-3; D gene unclear. This CDR3 comprises 11 residues. The ends were cut back, 4 bases at V and 4 bases at J, with 3 bases in the middle.

The rearrangement uses TRBV11-3 and TRBJ2-1, with a weak D call TRBD2 (5 bases). This CDR3 contains 16 residues. In germline, CDR1 is SGHNT, CDR2 YENEEA. V lost 4 bases to trimming and J lost 2 bases, with 15 bases between them. The DNA for the CDR3 is TGTGCCAGCAGCTCGTTCTTTGGGGAGACCTACAATGAGCAGTTCTTC. Its protein product is CASSSFFGETYNEQFF. Together with reference TRBV11-3 and TRBJ2-1, the CDR3 gives the full variable domain: EAGVVQSPRYKIIEKKQPVAFWCNPISGHNTLYWYLQNLGQGPELLIRYENEEAVDDSQLPKDRFSAERLKGVDSTLKIQPAELGDSAVYLCASSSFFGETYNEQFFGPGTRLTVL.

The chain is built from TRBV6-2 or TRBV6-3 and TRBJ2-1, with 8 bases matching TRBD2. There are 15 residues in the CDR3. The germline V gene has CDR1 MNHEY and CDR2 SVGEGT. V dropped 2 bases and J dropped 7; count of bases not matched to a gene: 7. The CDR3 DNA is TGTGCCAGCAGTTACCAGAATCGGGGGGGAAATGAGCAGTTCTTC. Protein product: CASSYQNRGGNEQFF.

This clone was detected once. The V call is TRBV27, the J call TRBJ1-1; TRBD1 agrees at 8 bases. Germline V CDR1 and CDR2: MNHEY, SMNVEV (reference sequence). V was pared by 5 bases and J by 1 base, with 3 bases of the junction left unmatched. CDR3 size: 14 residues. CDR3 region: CASSQGAANTEAFF. DNA of the CDR3: TGTGCCAGCAGTCAGGGGGCGGCGAACACTGAAGCTTTCTTT.

The chain is built from TRBV12-3 or TRBV12-4 and TRBJ1-1; no definite D call. The ends were cut back, 1 base at V and 7 bases at J, with 10 bases in the middle. CDR3 length: 13 residues. CDR3 in amino acids: CASSLVRTDEAFF. CDR3 DNA sequence: TGTGCCAGCAGTTTAGTACGCACAGATGAAGCTTTCTTT.

The sample holds one count of this clone. The chain has TRBV5-4 and TRBJ1-3; 7 bases are shared with TRBD1. J gave up 3 bases and V 4 bases, and 7 bases lay outside the gene matches. Germline V lookup: CDR1 SGHNT, CDR2 YYREEE (reference sequence). The CDR3 consists of 15 residues. This chain's CDR3 is CASSAGDRDGNTIYF. CDR3 bases: TGTGCCAGCAGCGCCGGGGACAGAGATGGAAACACCATATATTTT.

The rearrangement joins TRBV6-6 to TRBJ2-5; D is uncertain. Looked up from germline, CDR1 is MNHNY and CDR2 is SVGAGI (reference sequence). Trimming pared 10 bases from V and 4 bases from J, leaving 10 bases between. The CDR3 spans 11 residues. In DNA, the CDR3 is TGTGCCACCGCGTCGGGAGAGACCCAGTACTTC. Translation gives CATASGETQYF.